The sequence of this TCR beta chain was determined in a study of regulatory T cells in long-lasting Graves disease (dated by TCRdb to 2020 to 2023). With regard to the full study: Antithyroid drugs had been taken for less than 3 months by newly diagnosed Graves' disease patients. Patients with persistent Graves' disease were compared with patients with newly diagnosed Graves' disease using TCR sequencing and RNA sequencing of peripheral blood. The study was conducted in China and was registered as a clinical trial. A total of around 35 samples underwent TCR sequencing, from some 13 patients with persistent Graves' disease and approximately 20 patients with newly diagnosed Graves' disease.

This specimen's time point label, interpreted: newly diagnosed GD, antithyroid drugs for less than 3 months. RNA was extracted from PBMCs in TRIzol for both TCR sequencing and RNA sequencing. Graves' disease was diagnosed according to American Thyroid Association guidelines. Patients were recruited from an endocrinology department in Xi'an, China. From each patient, around 9 milliliters of peripheral blood was collected into an EDTA anticoagulant tube. PBMCs were isolated by Ficoll Paque Plus density gradient separation without further T cell sorting. An Agilent 2100 Bioanalyzer and agarose gel were used to assess RNA quality, and a NanoDrop 2000 was used to measure RNA concentration. CDR3 length: 16 amino acids, cysteine to phenylalanine. Only the CDR3 DNA stays, 48 bases, in frame from base 1. CDR1 MNHEY and CDR2 SVGAGI are derived from the germline V gene. A distance of 12 bases separates the germline ends of V and J, which lose 3 bases and 0 bases respectively.

This clonotype was observed many times. What this receptor recognizes is not known. No base quality information exists; no much larger clone differs at one position. Libraries were built with multiplex PCR. Instrument used: Illumina HiSeq 4000. TCR beta libraries were built with iRepertoire HTBI primers and Arm-PCR amplification of CDR3 regions. Gel purification was performed on PCR products prior to sequencing. The original pipeline was this. Across samples, some 62 TRBV and over 11 TRBJ segments were identified and used for gene usage analysis of CDR3 amino acid clonotypes. Filtered high-quality paired reads were merged into contigs using COPE and FqMerger. BLAST was used to align contigs to the IMGT TRBV, TRBD and TRBJ reference genes, and CDR3 was defined following IMGT. Highly expanded clones were defined as clonotypes with a frequency above 0.1%. Shannon entropy was used to measure repertoire diversity, and the Gini coefficient was used to measure V-J evenness. Public clonotypes were defined as clonotypes shared by more than one individual. TCRdb reworked the public reads: Q25 trimming with fastp, MiXCR clone assembly, productive beta chains retained. CDR3 protein duplicates are merged, each entry listing the most common genes and DNA. What appears here as the V and J calls and clone size reflects TCRdb's work, not the paper's. Present in this sample are 600,000 to 650,000 distinct CDR3 sequences, less than 20% of which were seen just once. Approximately 18% of the sample comes from the top ten.

General findings and caveats noted by the study authors: Persistent Graves' disease patients showed lower TCR Shannon entropy and fewer highly expanded clones than newly diagnosed patients, suggesting clonal expansion. TRBV28, TRBJ1-2 and TRBJ2-5 were preferentially used in persistent disease, while TRBV20-1 and TRBJ2-1 were favored in newly diagnosed disease. Peripheral blood alone was examined, since thyroid tissue, which constituted the primary lesion, could not be accessed. Sequencing and analysis were limited to the TCR beta chain. As a limitation, the authors acknowledged that the small sample size may reduce accuracy. Persistent patients shared more public clonotypes among themselves (around 2,800) than newly diagnosed patients did (approximately 970).

Separately, the same data were catalogued under a study of T cells in Graves' hyperthyroidism and ophthalmopathy. Per that second paper: Stable Graves' hyperthyroidism was defined as no progression to ophthalmopathy during 18 months of follow-up. Hyperthyroidism patients were aged 18 to 65 years and newly diagnosed, with disease duration of less than 2 months. Exclusion was applied to patients with uncontrolled infections, other autoimmune diseases, pregnancy or lactation. Diagnoses relied on clinical symptoms, serum thyroxine and TRAb, thyroid ultrasound and orbital computed tomography. The first round of RT-PCR for the TCR CDR3 was performed with the HTBI primer set and the Qiagen OneStep RT-PCR kit. Most expanded thyroid clonotypes (frequency above 0.001) were also detected in blood, a finding suggesting that blood repertoires may reflect thyroid immune responses. Ophthalmopathy was separated from stable hyperthyroidism by a 13 V-J signature model, with roughly 88% sensitivity and 81% to 82% specificity obtained in cross-validation and 80%/75% obtained in testing. In validation, the model predicted progression to ophthalmopathy a median of 6.5 months before onset, with approximately 71% sensitivity and nearly 75% specificity. A discovery cohort of about 100 patients, 43 with Graves' ophthalmopathy and 55 to 60 with stable Graves' hyperthyroidism, was used to find distinguishing TCR V-J signatures. Whether ophthalmopathy could be predicted prospectively was tested in an independent validation cohort made up of 18 hyperthyroidism patients plus 17 patients who later progressed to ophthalmopathy. The 75 to 100 discovery patients were randomly divided into training and test sets at a 7:3 ratio. Thyroid tissue and blood T-cell repertoires from about six Graves' hyperthyroidism patients were also compared in the study. After blood sampling, hyperthyroidism patients were treated with methimazole at a starting dose of 30 mg daily, and ophthalmopathy patients were treated with high-dose intravenous methylprednisolone. Libraries were constructed in a second round of multiplex PCR, after which size selection and purification were carried out. Libraries were sequenced paired-end with 100 bp reads on an Illumina HiSeq2000. SOAPnuke was used to process the raw data, removing reads that contained adapters or uncalled bases, had a mean Phred below 15, or lacked an exact match to the constant primer or identifier. High-quality paired reads were merged with COPE v1.2.5, and unique nucleotide sequences were defined as clonotypes. Clonotypes were aligned to IMGT TRBV, TRBD and TRBJ reference segments using MiTCR v1.1. Only V-J combinations with frequency above 0.0001, covering 99% to 99.2% of repertoires, were analysed. A TCS score was defined as the ratio between F50 (clonal expansion) and ExV (chaos), using BLOSUM62-based TCRdist between CDR3 peptides within each V-J. Welch's t-statistics and random forest reduced around 550 V-J features to fewer than 15, which were used in a naive Bayes classifier (R e1071). Sample size was not statistically predetermined, and investigators were not blinded to group allocation. According to the paper, TCR Vbeta CDR3 sequencing was carried out on about 140 peripheral blood samples, which came from fewer than 50 ophthalmopathy, around 74 hyperthyroidism and approximately 17 progressor patients.

The sequence links TRBV6-5 to TRBJ2-1, with the D gene not clear enough to name. Here the sequenced sample was peripheral blood mononuclear cells (PBMCs), taken at new diagnosis, from a patient treated with antithyroid drugs. The clonotype originates from a woman between 25 and 40 years old with Graves disease. Donor details come from another sample of the same person, matched by shared clones. The CDR3 region has the sequence CASSYFWSDSYNEQFF. The nucleotide sequence is given as TGTGCCAGCAGTTATTTTTGGTCTGACTCCTACAATGAGCAGTTCTTC.